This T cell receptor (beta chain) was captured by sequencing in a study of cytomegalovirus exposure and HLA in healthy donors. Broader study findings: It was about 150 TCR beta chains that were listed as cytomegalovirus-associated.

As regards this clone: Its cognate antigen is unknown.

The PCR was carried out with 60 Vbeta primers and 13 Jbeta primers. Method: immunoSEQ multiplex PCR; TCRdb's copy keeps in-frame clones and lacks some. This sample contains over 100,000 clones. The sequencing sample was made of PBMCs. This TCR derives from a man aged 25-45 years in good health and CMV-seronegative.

DNA for the CDR3: TGTGCCAGCAAGACTAGCCCGAACACCGGGGAGCTGTTTTTT. Protein product: CASKTSPNTGELFF. The genes are TRBV2 and TRBJ2-2; 7 bases fit TRBD2. The CDR3 covers 14 residues. Germline CDR1 SNHLY, CDR2 FYNNEI. J gave up 0 bases and V 7 bases, and 2 bases lay outside the gene matches. Using reference TRBV2 and TRBJ2-2 for the parts outside the CDR3, the full variable domain is EPEVTQTPSHQVTQMGQEVILRCVPISNHLYFYWYRQILGQKVEFLVSFYNNEISEKSEIFDDQFSVERPDGSNFTLKIRSTKLEDSAMYFCASKTSPNTGELFFGEGSRLTVL.